This passage covers 31 T cell receptor beta chains from one sample sequenced in a study of blood T cell repertoires in COVID-19. Produced via immunoSEQ multiplex PCR; TCRdb's table is partial and in-frame only. The sample includes roughly 200,000 clones, roughly 79% of them seen just once. Sequenced sample: peripheral blood. The receptors were gathered from a woman aged 40 to 49 with COVID-19, enrolled during active disease.

J is TRBJ2-2 and V is TRBV27; possibly TRBD2 for D (5 bases). Germline V gene data show CDR1 as MNHEY and CDR2 as SMNVEV (reference sequence). This CDR3 region has 14 residues. Trimming pared 6 bases from V and 1 base from J, leaving 9 bases between. The CDR3 reads CASRKDWNTGELFF. CDR3 DNA sequence: TGTGCCAGCAGGAAGGACTGGAACACCGGGGAGCTGTTTTTT.

The chain recombines TRBV18 with TRBJ1-4; 7 bases fit TRBD1. J lost 4 bases, V lost 3 bases, and 5 bases had no gene match. Germline values: CDR1 KGHSH, CDR2 LQKENI. This CDR3 region has 15 residues. CDR3 sequence reads: CASSPGTADNEKLFF. DNA of the CDR3: TGTGCCAGCTCACCCGGGACAGCAGATAATGAAAAACTGTTTTTT. The entire variable domain, with the rest obtained from reference TRBV18 and TRBJ1-4, is as follows: NAGVMQNPRHLVRRRGQEARLRCSPMKGHSHVYWYRQLPEEGLKFMVYLQKENIIDESGMPKERFSAEFPKEGPSILRIQQVVRGDSAAYFCASSPGTADNEKLFFGSGTQLSVL.

Of note for this clone: Germline and junction disagree at one end, which may indicate a read error. This chain joins TRBV7-7 and TRBJ2-2; a possible D gene is TRBD1 (5 bases). The CDR3 contains 14 residues. The germline V gene has CDR1 SSHAT and CDR2 FNYEAQ (reference sequence). For the CDR3, the DNA is TGTGCTAGCAGTATTACGCAGGGTCCCGGGGAGCTGTTTTTT. It translates to CASSITQGPGELFF. Full variable domain (missing parts from reference TRBV7-7 and TRBJ2-2): GAGVSQSPRYKVTKRGQDVTLRCDPISSHATLYWYQQALGQGPEFLTYFNYEAQPDKSGLPSDRFSAERPEGSISTLTIQRTEQRDSAMYRCASSITQGPGELFFGEGSRLTVL.

The rearrangement joins TRBV2 to TRBJ1-4, with 8 nucleotides matching TRBD1. This CDR3 comprises 12 residues. The V gene's germline CDR1 is SNHLY and CDR2 FYNNEI. Losses at the gene ends were 3 bases for V and 11 bases for J; bases not matched to a gene: 2. The CDR3 coding sequence is TGTGCCAGCAGTGACAGGGGGCGGAAACTGTTTTTT. Protein sequence: CASSDRGRKLFF.

J is TRBJ2-1 and V is TRBV5-6; D ambiguous. This CDR3 comprises 15 residues. CDR1 and CDR2 from the germline V gene are SGHDT and YYEEEE. The V end lost 0 bases, the J end lost 3 bases, and 10 bases lay between the germline ends. For the CDR3, the DNA is TGTGCCAGCAGCTTGGAGGCGGATTACTACAATGAGCAGTTCTTC. Protein: CASSLEADYYNEQFF.

This clone has only a few counts. CDR3 protein: CASSQVFQGASQPQHF. CDR3 nucleotide sequence: TGCGCCAGCAGCCAAGTATTTCAGGGGGCAAGTCAGCCCCAGCATTTT. V is TRBV4-1 and J is TRBJ1-5, with 8 bases fitting TRBD1. The V gene's germline CDR1 is MGHRA and CDR2 YSYEKL. Trimming cost V 1 base and J 6 bases; bases outside gene matches: 8. CDR3 length: 16 amino acids.

The DNA of the CDR3 is TGCAGTGCTAGTAAAGGAGCGACCCAGTACTTC. Translated: CSASKGATQYF. J is TRBJ2-5 and V is TRBV20-1; no clear D gene. Germline-derived CDR1 and CDR2 are DFQATT and SNEGSKA (reference sequence). The CDR3 has 11 amino acids. The V end lost 3 bases, the J end lost 7 bases, and 9 bases lay between the germline ends.

The rearrangement uses TRBV6-5 and TRBJ1-1; 9 positions match TRBD1. V lost 6 bases, J lost 7 bases, and 12 bases stayed unmatched. Germline V gene data show CDR1 as MNHEY and CDR2 as SVGAGI. This CDR3 has 15 amino acids. CDR3 in amino acids: CASRTGQGLGGEAFF. CDR3 DNA: TGTGCCAGCAGAACTGGACAGGGGTTGGGGGGTGAAGCTTTCTTT.

V usage is TRBV7-8 and J usage is TRBJ1-3; no firm D call. The CDR3 covers 15 residues. V lost 6 bases and J lost 0, with 12 bases in between. Germline V gene lookup returns CDR1 SGHVS and CDR2 FQNEAQ. CDR3: CASSSRLNSGNTIYF. The CDR3 DNA follows: TGTGCCAGCAGTTCCAGGTTAAACTCTGGAAACACCATATATTTT. The whole variable domain, remainder taken from reference TRBV7-8 and TRBJ1-3, is GAGVSQSPRYKVAKRGQDVALRCDPISGHVSLFWYQQALGQGPEFLTYFQNEAQLDKSGLPSDRFFAERPEGSVSTLKIQRTQQEDSAVYLCASSSRLNSGNTIYFGEGSWLTVV.

V is TRBV27 and J is TRBJ2-7; D is uncertain. This CDR3 is 11 amino acids long. Germline CDR1 is MNHEY and CDR2 is SMNVEV (reference sequence). The V and J ends lost 8 bases and 4 bases respectively, with 9 bases between them. CDR3 DNA: TGTGCCAGCGAGAACTTATACGAGCAGTACTTC. Translation: CASENLYEQYF.

V gene TRBV30 combines with J gene TRBJ2-7; 8 nucleotides match TRBD1. Trimming cost V 4 bases and J 0 bases; bases outside gene matches: 8. Per the germline V gene, CDR1 is GTSNPN and CDR2 is SVGIG (reference sequence). CDR3 length equals 15 residues. The CDR3 is CAWMSRDRSSYEQYF. The CDR3 DNA reads TGTGCCTGGATGTCCCGGGACAGGAGCTCCTACGAGCAGTACTTC.

J is TRBJ1-1 and V is TRBV6-1; 7 bases align to TRBD1. Unmatched junction bases numbered 11, after V lost 1 base and J lost 9 bases. The CDR3 extends over 15 amino acids. Per the germline V gene, CDR1 is MNHNS and CDR2 is SASEGT. CDR3: CASSEVRGLVPKAFF. CDR3 bases: TGTGCCAGCAGTGAAGTGAGGGGGCTCGTCCCCAAAGCTTTCTTT.

J is TRBJ1-4 and V is TRBV2; 9 bases are shared with TRBD1. V was clipped by 9 bases and J by 5 bases; unmatched bases: 7. Germline V gives CDR1 SNHLY, CDR2 FYNNEI. The CDR3 loop spans 14 amino acids. The CDR3 DNA reads TGTGCCAGGGAATGGGACAGGGAAAATGAAAAACTGTTTTTT. Protein sequence: CAREWDRENEKLFF.

The chain joins TRBV9 to TRBJ1-5, with 7 bases identical to TRBD1. Germline loops: CDR1 SGDLS, CDR2 YYNGEE. V shed 4 bases, J shed 6 bases, and the junction held 10 bases outside the gene matches. This CDR3 comprises 15 residues. Here the CDR3 DNA reads TGTGCCAGCAGCCCCGAGGGGGCGCAGGGTCAGCCCCAGCATTTT. Its protein is CASSPEGAQGQPQHF.

The chain joins TRBV14 to TRBJ1-3, with 9 bases fitting TRBD1. The length of the CDR3 is 16 residues. Per the germline V gene, CDR1 is SGHDN and CDR2 is FVKESK. After removal of 1 base from V and 6 bases from J, the junction contained 7 bases not matched to a gene. The CDR3 DNA reads TGTGCCAGCAGCCAAGCCGGGACAGGGAATGTAAACACCATATATTTT. Translated: CASSQAGTGNVNTIYF. The whole variable domain, remainder taken from reference TRBV14 and TRBJ1-3, is EAGVTQFPSHSVIEKGQTVTLRCDPISGHDNLYWYRRVMGKEIKFLLHFVKESKQDESGMPNNRFLAERTGGTYSTLKVQPAELEDSGVYFCASSQAGTGNVNTIYFGEGSWLTVV.

The chain combines TRBV15 with TRBJ1-6; 7 nucleotides align to TRBD1. The CDR3 length is 15 residues. V was pared by 1 base and J by 6 bases, with 3 bases of the junction left unmatched. CDR1 and CDR2 (germline): LNHNV, YYDKDF (reference sequence). CDR3 in amino acids: CATSRATGSNSPLHF. Written as DNA, the CDR3 is TGTGCCACCAGCAGAGCGACAGGGTCTAATTCACCCCTCCACTTT.

This chain links TRBV19 with TRBJ2-4; TRBD1 matches at 8 bases. This CDR3 spans 17 amino acids. Trimming at V came to 4 bases and at J to 1 base, leaving 9 bases not matched to a gene. Germline CDR1 and CDR2: LNHDA and SQIVND (reference sequence). The DNA of the CDR3 is TGTGCCAGTAGTAACTCGGGACAGGCTGGGGCCAAAAACATTCAGTACTTC. Its protein is CASSNSGQAGAKNIQYF.

The J gene is TRBJ2-3, the V gene TRBV14, with TRBD1 as a possible D gene (7 bases). Trimming stripped 5 bases from V and 3 bases from J, with 15 bases between. CDR1 and CDR2 (germline): SGHDN, FVKESK. This CDR3 is 15 amino acids long. The CDR3 nucleotides are TGTGCCAGCAGCTACAGGGGAGGAGGGACAGATACGCAGTATTTT. This codes for CASSYRGGGTDTQYF.

The gene calls are TRBV6-5 and TRBJ2-5, with 7 bases matching TRBD1. This CDR3 comprises 14 residues. The V segment lost 7 bases and the J segment 2 bases; nucleotides outside the gene matches: 7. CDR1 and CDR2 from the germline V gene are MNHEY and SVGAGI. The CDR3 bases are TGTGCCAGCAAGGACAGGTTAGATCAAGAGACCCAGTACTTC. This gives the protein CASKDRLDQETQYF.

This clone has a single count. V is TRBV4-1 and J is TRBJ2-2; the match to TRBD2 covers 11 bases. CDR1 is MGHRA and CDR2 is YSYEKL in the germline V gene. Trimming at V came to 4 bases and at J to 4 bases, leaving 5 bases not matched to a gene. The CDR3 runs 16 residues. CDR3 DNA: TGCGCCAGCAGCCTTAGCGGGAGGGCCCTCACCGGGGAGCTGTTTTTT. Protein product: CASSLSGRALTGELFF.

The chain carries TRBV2 and TRBJ2-7; TRBD2 agrees at 7 bases. Germline V CDR1 and CDR2: SNHLY, FYNNEI. The length of the CDR3 is 13 residues. With 8 bases clipped from V and 3 bases from J, the junction kept 7 bases outside the gene matches. This CDR3 reads CASGAGEHYEQYF. CDR3 DNA: TGTGCCAGCGGGGCGGGAGAACACTACGAGCAGTACTTC.

CDR3 sequence: CAGDRAQYF. The CDR3 DNA reads TGTGCCGGCGACAGGGCCCAGTACTTC. The chain links TRBV6-6 to TRBJ2-5, with 7 bases that match TRBD1. V dropped 11 bases and J dropped 9; count of bases not matched to a gene: 3. This CDR3 has 9 residues. Germline CDR1 MNHNY, CDR2 SVGAGI (reference sequence).

This chain joins TRBV5-5 and TRBJ1-4, with 7 bases aligning to TRBD1. The CDR3 runs to 16 residues. CDR1 is SGHKS, CDR2 YYEKEE, per germline (reference sequence). After removal of 3 bases from V and 3 bases from J, the junction contained 8 bases not matched to a gene. The CDR3 sequence is CASSWNPGQSNEKLFF. Written as DNA, the CDR3 is TGTGCCAGCAGCTGGAATCCGGGACAGTCTAATGAAAAACTGTTTTTT.

This clone has just one count. The CDR3 here is CATSGRDRGRAGELFF. The CDR3, as DNA: TGTGCCACCAGCGGAAGAGACAGGGGGAGGGCCGGGGAGCTGTTTTTT. The rearrangement links TRBV15 to TRBJ2-2; 9 bases are a match to TRBD1. V was pared by 5 bases and J by 6 bases, with 10 bases of the junction left unmatched. The CDR3 is made up of 16 amino acids. The germline V gene has CDR1 LNHNV and CDR2 YYDKDF (reference sequence).

Written as DNA, the CDR3 is TGTGCCAGCAGCTTGGCCGAGACTAGCGGGAGTTCGGGAGATACGCAGTATTTT. Its protein product is CASSLAETSGSSGDTQYF. The gene calls are TRBV5-4 and TRBJ2-3; 12 bases fit TRBD2. V lost 0 bases, J lost 5 bases, and 10 bases stayed unmatched. The CDR3 is made up of 18 amino acids. Germline V gene sequence: CDR1 SGHNT, CDR2 YYREEE (reference sequence).

This chain joins TRBV30 and TRBJ2-3; D is unresolved. Trimming stripped 1 base from V and 6 bases from J, with 8 bases between. The CDR3 length is 12 residues. Germline lookup yields CDR1 GTSNPN and CDR2 SVGIG (reference sequence). This CDR3 reads CAWSAYMDTQYF. The CDR3 nucleotides are TGTGCCTGGAGTGCCTATATGGATACGCAGTATTTT.

The chain's CDR3 is CASSLASGEGGTQYF. The CDR3 DNA reads as TGTGCCAGCAGTTTGGCTAGCGGGGAGGGGGGTACGCAGTATTTT. This rearrangement joins TRBV27 to TRBJ2-3; TRBD2 agrees at 9 bases. The V and J ends lost 3 bases and 8 bases, in that order; junction bases with no gene match: 9. The CDR3 is made up of 15 amino acids. Germline CDR1 is MNHEY and CDR2 is SMNVEV (reference sequence).

Note on this clone: This CDR3 is also generated by other DNA sequences in the sample. CDR3 amino acids: CAWSVGGGTDTQYF. The CDR3 nucleotides read TGTGCCTGGAGTGTTGGGGGGGGCACAGATACGCAGTATTTT. This chain uses TRBV30 with TRBJ2-3, with 7 nucleotides matching TRBD2. CDR3 length: 14 residues. Germline CDR1 is GTSNPN and CDR2 is SVGIG (reference sequence). V was pared by 0 bases and J by 1 base, with 1 base of the junction left unmatched.

V is TRBV7-9 and J is TRBJ1-6; D unresolved. Trimming pared 6 bases from V and 10 bases from J, leaving 19 bases between. CDR3 length equals 15 residues. The germline CDR1 and CDR2 sequences are SEHNR and FQNEAQ (reference sequence). This CDR3 is CASSSSVEFSSPLHF. The CDR3 bases are TGTGCCAGCAGTTCTTCAGTGGAGTTTAGCTCACCCCTCCACTTT.

The chain links TRBV13 to TRBJ2-5, with no clear D. V lost 6 bases and J lost 2, with 10 bases in between. The CDR3 is 13 residues long. Germline loops: CDR1 PRHDT, CDR2 FYEKMQ (reference sequence). The CDR3 DNA follows: TGTGCCAGCAGGCCCCAGGAACAAGAGACCCAGTACTTC. This sequence encodes CASRPQEQETQYF.

This chain uses TRBV28 with TRBJ1-5, with TRBD1 matching 7 bases. Losses at the gene ends were 6 bases for V and 4 bases for J; bases not matched to a gene: 6. Looked up from germline, CDR1 is MDHEN and CDR2 is SYDVKM. The CDR3 is made up of 14 amino acids. In nucleotides, the CDR3 is TGTGCCAGCAGGGAGACAGGGATGAATCAGCCCCAGCATTTT. It specifies CASRETGMNQPQHF.